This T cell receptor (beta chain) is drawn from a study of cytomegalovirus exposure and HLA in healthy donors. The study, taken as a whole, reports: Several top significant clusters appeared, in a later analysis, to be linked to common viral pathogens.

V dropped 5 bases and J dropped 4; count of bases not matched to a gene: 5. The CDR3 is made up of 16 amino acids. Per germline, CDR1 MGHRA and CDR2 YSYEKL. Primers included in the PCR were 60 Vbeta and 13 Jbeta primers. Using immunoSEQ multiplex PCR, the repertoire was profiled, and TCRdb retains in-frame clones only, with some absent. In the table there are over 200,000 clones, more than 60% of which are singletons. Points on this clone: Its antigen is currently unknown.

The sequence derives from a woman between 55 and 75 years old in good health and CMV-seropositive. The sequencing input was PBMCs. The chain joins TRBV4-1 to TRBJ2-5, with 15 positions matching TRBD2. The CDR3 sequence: CASSSGLAGGPETQYF. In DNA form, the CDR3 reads TGCGCCAGCAGCTCGGGACTAGCGGGGGGCCCAGAGACCCAGTACTTC.